The 15 T cell receptor beta chains below were found in one sample sequenced in a study of blood T cell repertoires in COVID-19. Assay: immunoSEQ multiplex PCR; the TCRdb copy retains only in-frame clones and omits some. The sample contains roughly 100,000 clones, over 65% of which appear only once. The sequencing sample was made of peripheral blood. The receptors originated from a human donor in a cohort sampled during active COVID-19.

This clone has a handful of counts. The V gene is TRBV5-1, the J gene TRBJ2-7, with a possible D match to TRBD1 (5 bases). CDR1 and CDR2 (germline): SGHRS, YFSETQ. This CDR3 has 14 residues. Trimming removed 3 bases from V and 1 base from J, with 11 bases in between. The CDR3 loop reads CASSSQAGSYEQYF. The CDR3 DNA is TGCGCCAGCAGCTCACAGGCAGGGTCCTACGAGCAGTACTTC.

This clone has a single count. The chain has TRBV14 and TRBJ2-5, with 8 bases lining up with TRBD2. The CDR3 runs 19 residues. CDR1 SGHDN and CDR2 FVKESK come from the germline V gene. Trimming at V came to 0 bases and at J to 1 base, leaving 13 bases not matched to a gene. DNA for the CDR3: TGTGCCAGCAGCCAAGAGCTGCCGGCTAGCGGGTTTTTCCAAGAGACCCAGTACTTC. This gives the protein CASSQELPASGFFQETQYF.

The gene calls are TRBV6-6 and TRBJ2-1; TRBD1 agrees at 12 bases. The CDR3 contains 16 residues. CDR1 and CDR2 from the germline V gene are MNHNY and SVGAGI (reference sequence). The V and J ends lost 5 bases and 9 bases, in that order; junction bases with no gene match: 11. The CDR3 reads CASSNLGQGARGEQFF. DNA for the CDR3: TGTGCCAGCAGTAACCTGGGACAGGGGGCGCGTGGTGAGCAGTTCTTC.

The DNA of the CDR3 is TGTGCCAGCAGCCCCTCGAGGGGGCTATCCGGGGAGCTGTTTTTT. The encoded protein is CASSPSRGLSGELFF. The chain combines TRBV7-7 with TRBJ2-2, with 7 bases fitting TRBD1. The germline V gene has CDR1 SSHAT and CDR2 FNYEAQ (reference sequence). Trimming cost V 5 bases and J 6 bases; bases outside gene matches: 9. The CDR3 is 15 residues long.

The CDR3 region is CASHLQQNTGELFF. In DNA, the CDR3 is TGTGCCAGCCATTTACAGCAGAACACCGGGGAGCTGTTTTTT. The V gene is TRBV6-5, the J gene TRBJ2-2, with unresolved D. The CDR3 covers 14 residues. The V gene's germline CDR1 is MNHEY and CDR2 SVGAGI. Trimming removed 8 bases at V and 1 base at J, with 11 bases between.

The chain employs TRBV18 and TRBJ1-1; the match to TRBD1 covers 8 bases. The J segment lost 6 bases and the V segment lost 1 base, leaving 16 bases of the junction unmatched. This CDR3 contains 18 residues. Germline lookup yields CDR1 KGHSH and CDR2 LQKENI. The DNA of the CDR3 is TGTGCCAGCTCACCACAAGGGCTCAGGGGGCGAGCGGGTTCTGAAGCTTTCTTT. This codes for CASSPQGLRGRAGSEAFF.

DNA of the CDR3: TGTGCCTCGGGGAGGGAGGGGAGCAATCAGCCCCAGCATTTT. Translating it yields CASGREGSNQPQHF. The chain has TRBV27 and TRBJ1-5; TRBD1 might be the D (5 bases). Per the germline V gene, CDR1 is MNHEY and CDR2 is SMNVEV (reference sequence). The CDR3 is 14 amino acids. Trimming took 11 bases from V and 1 from J, leaving 15 bases between them.

The chain employs TRBV19 and TRBJ1-2, with TRBD1 matching over 7 bases. Trimming cost V 10 bases and J 4 bases; bases outside gene matches: 9. The germline gives CDR1 LNHDA, CDR2 SQIVND (reference sequence). The CDR3 has 13 amino acids. The CDR3 nucleotides are TGTGCCACCACGGACAGGCCCCTCTATGGCTACACCTTC. Its translation is CATTDRPLYGYTF.

This chain links TRBV12-5 with TRBJ1-2; no clear D. The CDR3 is 13 residues long. Germline loops: CDR1 LGHNT, CDR2 FRNRAP. V shed 4 bases and J shed 7 bases, with 13 bases lying between them. The CDR3 DNA sequence: TGTGCTAGTGGTTCGCTAGTAAGCAGTGGCTACACCTTC. Translating it yields CASGSLVSSGYTF.

This chain joins TRBV19 and TRBJ1-3, with TRBD1 matching over 8 bases. Germline CDR1 is LNHDA and CDR2 is SQIVND (reference sequence). This CDR3 is built from 14 residues. V lost 6 bases, J lost 2 bases, and 3 bases stayed unmatched. The CDR3 loop reads CASSHRGAGNTIYF. CDR3 DNA: TGTGCCAGTAGCCACAGGGGGGCTGGAAACACCATATATTTT.

This chain joins TRBV7-2 and TRBJ2-7; D unresolved. The CDR3 length is 13 residues. The V end lost 5 bases, the J end lost 3 bases, and 11 bases lay between the germline ends. The germline CDR1 and CDR2 sequences are SGHTA and FQGNSA. CDR3 loop: CASSREAGYEQYF. As DNA, the CDR3 is TGTGCCAGCAGCCGCGAAGCAGGCTACGAGCAGTACTTC.

The chain joins TRBV3-1 (or the pseudogene TRBV3-2) to TRBJ2-5; unclear D gene. The CDR3 runs 14 residues. Germline V CDR1 and CDR2: LGHDT, YNNKEL (reference sequence). The V gene lost 0 bases and the J gene lost 3 bases, with 8 bases spanning the gap. The CDR3 DNA is TGTGCCAGCAGCCAAGAATATTTTGAAGAGACCCAGTACTTC. Protein: CASSQEYFEETQYF.

This clone has a single count. This rearrangement joins TRBV2 to TRBJ2-5; D is undetermined. The CDR3 is made up of 12 amino acids. Germline assignment: CDR1 SNHLY and CDR2 FYNNEI. V was clipped by 8 bases and J by 2 bases, with 9 bases between them. The CDR3 DNA sequence: TGTGCCAGCCGAGACTTACAAGAGACCCAGTACTTC. Its protein product is CASRDLQETQYF. The complete variable domain, with remaining parts taken from reference TRBV2 and TRBJ2-5, reads EPEVTQTPSHQVTQMGQEVILRCVPISNHLYFYWYRQILGQKVEFLVSFYNNEISEKSEIFDDQFSVERPDGSNFTLKIRSTKLEDSAMYFCASRDLQETQYFGPGTRLLVL.

This chain's CDR3 is CASSGQGGEKLFF. The CDR3 nucleotides read TGTGCCAGCAGTGGACAGGGAGGTGAAAAACTGTTTTTT. The gene calls are TRBV2 and TRBJ1-4; the match to TRBD1 covers 7 bases. Germline V gene data show CDR1 as SNHLY and CDR2 as FYNNEI. The CDR3 is made up of 13 amino acids. The J segment lost 7 bases and the V segment lost 4 bases, leaving 3 bases of the junction unmatched.

This clone was seen more than once but under ten times. The chain is built from TRBV3-1 (or the pseudogene TRBV3-2) and TRBJ2-7, with TRBD2 identical over 11 bases. V trimming: 4 bases; J trimming: 4 bases; junction bases outside the gene matches: 9. The CDR3 runs to 16 residues. Germline lookup yields CDR1 LGHDT and CDR2 YNNKEL (reference sequence). CDR3 loop: CASSPTLSGGAYEQYF. The CDR3 bases are TGTGCCAGCAGCCCAACCCTTAGCGGGGGGGCTTACGAGCAGTACTTC.